This TCR beta chain comes out of a study of blood T cell repertoires in COVID-19. Across the whole study: Samples of COVID-19 (acute and convalescent) were obtained from the United States, Italy and Spain. Nucleic acid was either cDNA or gDNA, and it came from T cells, B-cell-depleted T cells, or PBMCs.

CDR1 is SGHDN, CDR2 FVKESK, per germline. The CDR3 extends over 13 amino acids. Trimming left V 1 base short and J 2 bases short, with 5 bases between. In the authors' methods: Researchers report that nucleated cell counts were estimated from reference gene primer amplification. The method was immunoSEQ multiplex PCR; TCRdb's version includes in-frame clones alone and lacks a portion of them. V, J and clone size are those of that table, while D and trimming were read from the DNA. The table includes fewer than 95,000 clones, roughly 88% detected once. The source material was peripheral blood. The sequence was obtained from a man in his forties or fifties with active or convalescent COVID-19. V gene TRBV14 combines with J gene TRBJ2-5, with D possibly matching TRBD1 (5 bases). In DNA, the CDR3 is TGTGCCAGCAGCCAAGGACAGCAAGAGACCCAGTACTTC. Its protein product is CASSQGQQETQYF.